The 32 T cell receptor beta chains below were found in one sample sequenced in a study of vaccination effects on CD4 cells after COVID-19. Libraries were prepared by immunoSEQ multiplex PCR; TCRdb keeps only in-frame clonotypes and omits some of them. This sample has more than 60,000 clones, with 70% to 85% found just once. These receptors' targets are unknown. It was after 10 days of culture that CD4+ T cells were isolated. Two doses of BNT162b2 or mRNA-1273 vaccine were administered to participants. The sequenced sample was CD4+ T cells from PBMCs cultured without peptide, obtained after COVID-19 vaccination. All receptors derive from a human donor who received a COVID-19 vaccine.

The CDR3: CATVDGTATDTQYF. CDR3 DNA sequence: TGTGCCACCGTGGACGGGACTGCCACAGATACGCAGTATTTT. J is TRBJ2-3 and V is TRBV24-1; a weak D match, TRBD2 (6 bases). The CDR3 loop spans 14 amino acids. V lost 9 bases and J 2 bases, leaving 14 bases between the germline ends. CDR1 and CDR2 from the germline V gene are KGHDR and SFDVKD.

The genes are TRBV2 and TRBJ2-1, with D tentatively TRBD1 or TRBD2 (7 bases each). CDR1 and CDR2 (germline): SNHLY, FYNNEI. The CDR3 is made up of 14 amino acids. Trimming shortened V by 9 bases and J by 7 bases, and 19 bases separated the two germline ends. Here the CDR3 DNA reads TGTGCCAGTGAGCAGGGGGGGGCCAGGAATGAGCAGTTCTTC. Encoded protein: CASEQGGARNEQFF. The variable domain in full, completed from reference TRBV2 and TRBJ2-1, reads EPEVTQTPSHQVTQMGQEVILRCVPISNHLYFYWYRQILGQKVEFLVSFYNNEISEKSEIFDDQFSVERPDGSNFTLKIRSTKLEDSAMYFCASEQGGARNEQFFGPGTRLTVL.

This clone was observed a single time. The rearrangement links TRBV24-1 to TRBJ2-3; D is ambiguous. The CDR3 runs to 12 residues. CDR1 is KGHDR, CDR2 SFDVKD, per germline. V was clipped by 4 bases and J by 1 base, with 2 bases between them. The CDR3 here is CATSEGTDTQYF. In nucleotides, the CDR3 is TGTGCCACCAGTGAGGGCACAGATACGCAGTATTTT.

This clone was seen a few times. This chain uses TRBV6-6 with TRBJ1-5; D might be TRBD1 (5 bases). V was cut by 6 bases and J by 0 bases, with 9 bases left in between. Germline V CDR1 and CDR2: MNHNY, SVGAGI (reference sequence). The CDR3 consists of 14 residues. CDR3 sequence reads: CASSPTASNQPQHF. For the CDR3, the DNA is TGTGCCAGCAGCCCGACAGCTAGCAATCAGCCCCAGCATTTT.

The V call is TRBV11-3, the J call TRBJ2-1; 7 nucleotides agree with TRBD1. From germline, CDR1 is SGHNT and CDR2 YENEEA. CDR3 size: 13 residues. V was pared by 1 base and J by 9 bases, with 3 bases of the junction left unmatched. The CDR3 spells CASSLVQGSEQFF. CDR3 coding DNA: TGTGCCAGCAGCTTAGTACAGGGGAGTGAGCAGTTCTTC.

CDR3 DNA sequence: TGCGCCAGCAGCGGACAGGGAACCGGGGAGCTGTTTTTT. Its protein is CASSGQGTGELFF. The chain links TRBV5-1 to TRBJ2-2, with 8 nucleotides matching TRBD1. The CDR3 consists of 13 residues. CDR1 SGHRS and CDR2 YFSETQ come from the germline V gene. The J segment lost 5 bases and the V segment lost 4 bases, leaving 1 base of the junction unmatched.

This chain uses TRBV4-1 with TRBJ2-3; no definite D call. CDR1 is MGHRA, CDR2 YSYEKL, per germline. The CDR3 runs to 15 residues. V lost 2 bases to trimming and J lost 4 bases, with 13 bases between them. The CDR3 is CASSQLRKKADTQYF. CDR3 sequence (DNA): TGCGCCAGCAGCCAACTACGCAAAAAGGCAGATACGCAGTATTTT.

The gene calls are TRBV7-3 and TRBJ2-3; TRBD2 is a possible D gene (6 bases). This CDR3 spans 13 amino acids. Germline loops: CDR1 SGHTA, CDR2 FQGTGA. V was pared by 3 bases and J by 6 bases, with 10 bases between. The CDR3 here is CASSFGTSDTQYF. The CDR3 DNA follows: TGTGCCAGCAGCTTCGGGACTTCCGATACGCAGTATTTT.

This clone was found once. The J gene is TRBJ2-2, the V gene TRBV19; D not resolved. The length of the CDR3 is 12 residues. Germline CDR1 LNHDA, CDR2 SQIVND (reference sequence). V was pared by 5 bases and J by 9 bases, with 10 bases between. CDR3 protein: CASSLGVWELFF. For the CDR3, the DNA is TGTGCCAGTAGTCTCGGTGTGTGGGAGCTGTTTTTT.

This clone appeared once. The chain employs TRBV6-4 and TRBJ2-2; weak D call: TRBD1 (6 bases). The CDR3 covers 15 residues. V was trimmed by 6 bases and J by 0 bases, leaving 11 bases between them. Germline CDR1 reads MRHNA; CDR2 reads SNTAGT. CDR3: CASRQGPSNTGELFF. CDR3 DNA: TGTGCCAGCAGACAGGGACCGTCGAACACCGGGGAGCTGTTTTTT.

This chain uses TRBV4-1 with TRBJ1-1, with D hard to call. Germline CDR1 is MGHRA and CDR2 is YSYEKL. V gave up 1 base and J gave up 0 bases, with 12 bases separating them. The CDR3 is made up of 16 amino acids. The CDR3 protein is CASSQGVWPMNTEAFF. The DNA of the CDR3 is TGCGCCAGCAGCCAAGGGGTTTGGCCCATGAACACTGAAGCTTTCTTT.

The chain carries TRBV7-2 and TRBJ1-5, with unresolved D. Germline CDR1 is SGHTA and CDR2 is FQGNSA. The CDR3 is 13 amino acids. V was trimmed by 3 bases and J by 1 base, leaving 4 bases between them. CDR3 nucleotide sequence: TGTGCCAGCAGCTTTTCCAGCAATCAGCCCCAGCATTTT. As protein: CASSFSSNQPQHF. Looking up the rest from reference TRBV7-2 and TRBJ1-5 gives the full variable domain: GAGVSQSPSNKVTEKGKDVELRCDPISGHTALYWYRQSLGQGLEFLIYFQGNSAPDKSGLPSDRFSAERTGGSVSTLTIQRTQQEDSAVYLCASSFSSNQPQHFGDGTRLSIL.

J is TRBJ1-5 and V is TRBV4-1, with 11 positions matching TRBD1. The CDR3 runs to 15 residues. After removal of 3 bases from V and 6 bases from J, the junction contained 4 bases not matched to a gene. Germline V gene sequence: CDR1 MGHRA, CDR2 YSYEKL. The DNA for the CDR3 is TGCGCCAGCAGCCAGGCCGGGACAGGGGGTCAGCCCCAGCATTTT. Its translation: CASSQAGTGGQPQHF.

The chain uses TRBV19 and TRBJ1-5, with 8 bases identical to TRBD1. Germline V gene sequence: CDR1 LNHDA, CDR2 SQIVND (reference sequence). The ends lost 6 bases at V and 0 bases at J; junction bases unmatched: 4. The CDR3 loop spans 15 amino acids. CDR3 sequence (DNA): TGTGCCAGTAGCCAGGGGGCGGGTAGCAATCAGCCCCAGCATTTT. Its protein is CASSQGAGSNQPQHF.

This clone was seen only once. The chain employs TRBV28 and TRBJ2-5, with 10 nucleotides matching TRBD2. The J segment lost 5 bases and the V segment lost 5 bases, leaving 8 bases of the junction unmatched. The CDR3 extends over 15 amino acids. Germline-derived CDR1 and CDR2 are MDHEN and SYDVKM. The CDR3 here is CASSTQRGGLETQYF. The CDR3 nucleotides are TGTGCCAGCAGTACTCAGCGGGGGGGCCTTGAGACCCAGTACTTC.

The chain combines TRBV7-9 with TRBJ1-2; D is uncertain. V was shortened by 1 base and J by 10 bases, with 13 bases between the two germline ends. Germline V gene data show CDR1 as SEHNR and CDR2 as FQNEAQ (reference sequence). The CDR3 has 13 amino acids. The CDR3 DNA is TGTGCCAGCAGCTTAGTGGGGTGGAGTGACTACACCTTC. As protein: CASSLVGWSDYTF.

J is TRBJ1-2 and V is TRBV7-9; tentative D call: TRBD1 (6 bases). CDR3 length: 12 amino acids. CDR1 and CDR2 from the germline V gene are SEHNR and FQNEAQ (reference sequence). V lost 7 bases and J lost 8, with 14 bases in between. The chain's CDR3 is CASTQGRGGYTF. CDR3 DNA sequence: TGTGCCAGCACCCAGGGGAGGGGCGGCTACACCTTC.

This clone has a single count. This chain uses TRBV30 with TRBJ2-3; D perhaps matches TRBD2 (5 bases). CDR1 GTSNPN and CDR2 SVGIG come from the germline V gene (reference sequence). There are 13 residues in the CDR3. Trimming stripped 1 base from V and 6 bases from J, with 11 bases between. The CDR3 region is CAWSGTRPDTQYF. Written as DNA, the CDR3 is TGTGCCTGGAGTGGGACTCGGCCGGATACGCAGTATTTT.

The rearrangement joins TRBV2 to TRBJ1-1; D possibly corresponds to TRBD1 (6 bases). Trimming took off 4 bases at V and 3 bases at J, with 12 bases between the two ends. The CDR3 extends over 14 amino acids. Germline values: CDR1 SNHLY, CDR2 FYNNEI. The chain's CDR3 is CASSARGRDTEAFF. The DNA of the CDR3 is TGTGCCAGCAGTGCCAGGGGCAGGGACACTGAAGCTTTCTTT.

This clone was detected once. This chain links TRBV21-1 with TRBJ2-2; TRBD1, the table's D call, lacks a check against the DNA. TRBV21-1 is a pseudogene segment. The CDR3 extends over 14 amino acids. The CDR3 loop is CASSRQGYTGELFF. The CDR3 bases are TGTGCCAGCAGCAGACAGGGTTACACCGGGGAGCTGTTTTTT.

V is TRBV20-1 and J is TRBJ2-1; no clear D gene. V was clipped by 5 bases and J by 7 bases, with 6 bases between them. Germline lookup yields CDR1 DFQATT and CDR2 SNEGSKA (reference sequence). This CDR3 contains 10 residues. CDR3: CSAYRNEQFF. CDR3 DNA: TGCAGTGCTTACAGAAATGAGCAGTTCTTC.

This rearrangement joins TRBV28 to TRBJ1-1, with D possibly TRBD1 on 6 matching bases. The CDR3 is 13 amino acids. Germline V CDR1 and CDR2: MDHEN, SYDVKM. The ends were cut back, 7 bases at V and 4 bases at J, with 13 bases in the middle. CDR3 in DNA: TGTGCCAGCACGGCAGGGGCGGGCACTGAAGCTTTCTTT. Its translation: CASTAGAGTEAFF. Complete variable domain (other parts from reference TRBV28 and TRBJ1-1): DVKVTQSSRYLVKRTGEKVFLECVQDMDHENMFWYRQDPGLGLRLIYFSYDVKMKEKGDIPEGYSVSREKKERFSLILESASTNQTSMYLCASTAGAGTEAFFGQGTRLTVV.

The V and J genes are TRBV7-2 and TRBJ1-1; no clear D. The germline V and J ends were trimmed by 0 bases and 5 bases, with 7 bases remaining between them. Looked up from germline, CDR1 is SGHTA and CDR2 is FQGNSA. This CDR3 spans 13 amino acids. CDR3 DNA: TGTGCCAGCAGCTTAGCGGCGGGTACTGAAGCTTTCTTT. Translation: CASSLAAGTEAFF.

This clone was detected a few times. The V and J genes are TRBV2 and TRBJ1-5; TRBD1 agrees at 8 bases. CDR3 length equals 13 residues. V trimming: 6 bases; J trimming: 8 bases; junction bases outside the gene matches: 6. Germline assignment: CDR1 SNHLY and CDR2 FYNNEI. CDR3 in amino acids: CASRGQGLEPQHF. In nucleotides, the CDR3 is TGTGCCAGCAGAGGACAGGGCCTTGAGCCCCAGCATTTT.

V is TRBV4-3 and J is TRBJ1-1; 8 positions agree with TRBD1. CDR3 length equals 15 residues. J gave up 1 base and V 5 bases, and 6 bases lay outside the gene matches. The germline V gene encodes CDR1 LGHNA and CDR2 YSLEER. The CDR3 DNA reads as TGCGCCAGCAGCAATCGAGGGACAGGGAACACTGAAGCTTTCTTT. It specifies CASSNRGTGNTEAFF.

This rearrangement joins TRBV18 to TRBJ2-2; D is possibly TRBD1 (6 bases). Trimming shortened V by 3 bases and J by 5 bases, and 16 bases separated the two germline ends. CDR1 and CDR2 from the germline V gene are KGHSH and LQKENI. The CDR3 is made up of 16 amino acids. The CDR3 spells CASSPTVYTGTGELFF. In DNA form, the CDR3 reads TGTGCCAGCTCACCGACGGTATATACAGGGACCGGGGAGCTGTTTTTT.

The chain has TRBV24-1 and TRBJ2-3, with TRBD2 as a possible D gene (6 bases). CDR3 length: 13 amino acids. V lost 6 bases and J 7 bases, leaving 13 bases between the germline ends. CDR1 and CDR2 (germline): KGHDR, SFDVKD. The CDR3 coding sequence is TGTGCCACCAGTCTTGATGGCGGGAATACGCAGTATTTT. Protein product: CATSLDGGNTQYF.

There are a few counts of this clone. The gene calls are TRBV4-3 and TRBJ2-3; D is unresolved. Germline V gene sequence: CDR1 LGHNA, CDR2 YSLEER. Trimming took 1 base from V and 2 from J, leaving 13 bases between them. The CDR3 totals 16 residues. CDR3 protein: CASSQVSDGHTDTQYF. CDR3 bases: TGCGCCAGCAGCCAAGTTTCGGACGGCCACACAGATACGCAGTATTTT.

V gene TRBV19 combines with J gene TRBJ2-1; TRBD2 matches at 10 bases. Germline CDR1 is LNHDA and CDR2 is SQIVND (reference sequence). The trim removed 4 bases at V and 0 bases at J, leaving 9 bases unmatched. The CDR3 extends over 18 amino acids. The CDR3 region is CASSRLAGGPSSYNEQFF. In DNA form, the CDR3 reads TGTGCCAGTAGTAGGTTAGCGGGGGGCCCTAGCTCCTACAATGAGCAGTTCTTC.

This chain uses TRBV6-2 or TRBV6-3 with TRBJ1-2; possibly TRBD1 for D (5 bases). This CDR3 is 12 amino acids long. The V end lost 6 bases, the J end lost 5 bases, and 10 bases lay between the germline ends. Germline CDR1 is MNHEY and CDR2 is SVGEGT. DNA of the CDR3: TGTGCCAGCAGCGATGACAGTTATGGCTACACCTTC. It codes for CASSDDSYGYTF.

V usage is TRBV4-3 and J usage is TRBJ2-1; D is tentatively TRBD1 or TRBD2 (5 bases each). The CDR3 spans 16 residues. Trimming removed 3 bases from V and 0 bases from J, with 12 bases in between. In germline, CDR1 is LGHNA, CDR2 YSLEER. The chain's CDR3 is CASSQGRGSSYNEQFF. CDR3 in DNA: TGCGCCAGCAGCCAGGGACGGGGAAGCTCCTACAATGAGCAGTTCTTC.

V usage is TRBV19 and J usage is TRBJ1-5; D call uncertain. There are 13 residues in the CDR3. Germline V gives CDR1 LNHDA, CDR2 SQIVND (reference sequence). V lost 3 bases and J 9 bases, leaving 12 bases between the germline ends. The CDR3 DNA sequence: TGTGCCAGTAGTATTAATAACTCGGGGCCCCAGCATTTT. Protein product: CASSINNSGPQHF. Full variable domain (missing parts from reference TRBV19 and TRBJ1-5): DGGITQSPKYLFRKEGQNVTLSCEQNLNHDAMYWYRQDPGQGLRLIYYSQIVNDFQKGDIAEGYSVSREKKESFPLTVTSAQKNPTAFYLCASSINNSGPQHFGDGTRLSIL.